The rows below give T cell receptor beta chains drawn from one sample of a study of identical twins. In TCRdb, the 5' RACE reads were re-called with MiXCR into one record per CDR3 protein. This sample has roughly 220,000 distinct CDR3 sequences, with over 5.5% found just once. These data were also reused for a study on T cells expressing NK-cell markers.

The sequencing input was CD8+ T cells sorted from blood. The receptors derive from a woman aged 18-29 years in good health. Each CDR3 is given with its conserved first and last residue. D genes are given only for firm matches. Expanded clones get a size class; other rows say once, few or many, or leave the size out.

D: .; size: few; J: TRBJ2-1; V: TRBV27; length: 14; CDR3: CASSLNFPNNEQFF; DNA: TGTGCCAGCAGTTTAAATTTTCCCAACAATGAGCAGTTCTTC
D: TRBD1; size: many; J: TRBJ2-7; V: TRBV7-9; length: 14; CDR3: CASSHRQGSYEQYF; DNA: TGTGCCAGCAGCCATCGACAGGGAAGCTACGAGCAGTACTTC
D: TRBD2; size: many; J: TRBJ2-1; V: TRBV12-3/TRBV12-4; length: 14; CDR3: CASRIAGGGNEQFF; DNA: TGTGCCAGCAGGATAGCGGGAGGGGGCAATGAGCAGTTCTTC
D: .; size: many; J: TRBJ2-3; V: TRBV7-6; length: 14; CDR3: CASSLEADTDTQYF; DNA: TGTGCCAGCAGCTTAGAAGCGGACACAGATACGCAGTATTTT
D: TRBD1; size: few; J: TRBJ1-2; V: TRBV9; length: 15; CDR3: CASSPRTGGFYGYTF; DNA: TGTGCCAGCAGCCCTAGGACAGGGGGCTTTTATGGCTACACCTTC
D: .; size: .; J: TRBJ1-1; V: TRBV7-9; length: 12; CDR3: CASSLDAGEAFF; DNA: TGTGCCAGCAGCTTAGATGCCGGGGAAGCTTTCTTT
D: .; size: .; J: TRBJ2-3; V: TRBV2; length: 13; CDR3: CASRGERTDTQYF; DNA: TGTGCCAGCAGAGGGGAAAGAACAGATACGCAGTATTTT
D: .; size: .; J: TRBJ2-7; V: TRBV2; length: 10; CDR3: CASRGLRQYF; DNA: TGTGCCAGCAGGGGGCTCCGGCAGTACTTC
D: .; size: many; J: TRBJ2-7; V: TRBV20-1; length: 12; CDR3: CSANAGPLEQYF; DNA: TGCAGTGCTAACGCGGGACCCCTCGAGCAGTACTTC
D: .; size: .; J: TRBJ2-2; V: TRBV24-1; length: 13; CDR3: CATSKENTGELFF; DNA: TGTGCCACCAGCAAGGAAAACACCGGGGAGCTGTTTTTT
D: .; size: few; J: TRBJ2-1; V: TRBV9; length: 12; CDR3: CASGGTRNEQFF; DNA: TGTGCCAGCGGCGGGACTCGGAATGAGCAGTTCTTC
D: .; size: .; J: TRBJ1-1; V: TRBV6-5; length: 13; CDR3: CASRLGGNTEAFF; DNA: TGTGCCAGCAGACTCGGGGGGAACACTGAAGCTTTCTTT
D: .; size: many; J: TRBJ1-2; V: TRBV7-8; length: 16; CDR3: CASSEQGNGGLYGYTF; DNA: TGTGCCAGCAGTGAGCAGGGGAACGGGGGCCTATATGGCTACACCTTC
D: TRBD2; size: few; J: TRBJ2-1; V: TRBV5-1; length: 17; CDR3: CASSGGLAGGPGDEQFF; DNA: TGCGCCAGCAGCGGGGGACTAGCGGGAGGGCCAGGCGATGAGCAGTTCTTC
D: TRBD2; size: .; J: TRBJ2-1; V: TRBV19; length: 13; CDR3: CASSIGTTNEQFF; DNA: TGTGCCAGTAGTATTGGGACTACCAATGAGCAGTTCTTC
D: TRBD2; size: many; J: TRBJ2-5; V: TRBV7-9; length: 15; CDR3: CASSHLGAGGETQYF; DNA: TGTGCCAGCAGTCATCTCGGAGCGGGAGGGGAGACCCAGTACTTC
D: TRBD2; size: many; J: TRBJ2-1; V: TRBV12-3/TRBV12-4; length: 15; CDR3: CASSFGSGGVNEQFF; DNA: TGTGCCAGCAGTTTTGGGAGCGGGGGGGTCAATGAGCAGTTCTTC
D: .; size: .; J: TRBJ2-7; V: TRBV5-6; length: 12; CDR3: CASSLFGLEQYF; DNA: TGTGCCAGCAGCTTGTTCGGGCTCGAGCAGTACTTC
D: TRBD2; size: .; J: TRBJ2-1; V: TRBV12-3/TRBV12-4; length: 15; CDR3: CASTLAGGGRDEQFF; DNA: TGTGCCAGCACTCTCGCGGGGGGGGGTCGTGATGAGCAGTTCTTC
D: TRBD2; size: few; J: TRBJ2-1; V: TRBV20-1; length: 13; CDR3: CSATSGGPREQFF; DNA: TGCAGTGCTACATCGGGGGGGCCGAGGGAGCAGTTCTTC
D: .; size: .; J: TRBJ2-2; V: TRBV29-1; length: 13; CDR3: CSVWGADTGELFF; DNA: TGCAGCGTTTGGGGGGCGGACACCGGGGAGCTGTTTTTT
D: TRBD2; size: few; J: TRBJ2-7; V: TRBV20-1; length: 14; CDR3: CSATRTSGHYEQYF; DNA: TGCAGTGCAACCCGGACTAGCGGCCACTACGAGCAGTACTTC
D: .; size: few; J: TRBJ1-1; V: TRBV29-1; length: 13; CDR3: CSVCTGSATEAFF; DNA: TGCAGCGTTTGTACAGGGAGCGCCACTGAAGCTTTCTTT
D: .; size: .; J: TRBJ2-1; V: TRBV6-5; length: 11; CDR3: CARSPGNEQFF; DNA: TGTGCCCGCAGCCCCGGCAATGAGCAGTTCTTC
D: .; size: many; J: TRBJ1-2; V: TRBV12-3/TRBV12-4; length: 12; CDR3: CASTQQGFGYTF; DNA: TGTGCCAGCACCCAGCAGGGCTTTGGCTACACCTTC
D: .; size: .; J: TRBJ2-1; V: TRBV20-1; length: 15; CDR3: CSAQPGLHSYNEQFF; DNA: TGCAGTGCTCAGCCGGGACTCCACTCCTACAATGAGCAGTTCTTC
D: .; size: few; J: TRBJ2-1; V: TRBV11-2; length: 15; CDR3: CASSLSPSSRREQFF; DNA: TGTGCCAGCAGCTTAAGTCCTTCATCTCGCCGTGAGCAGTTCTTC
D: TRBD2; size: few; J: TRBJ2-3; V: TRBV12-3/TRBV12-4; length: 15; CDR3: CASSLSSGGRGTQYF; DNA: TGTGCCAGCAGTTTATCGAGCGGGGGGCGCGGTACGCAGTATTTT
D: .; size: .; J: TRBJ2-7; V: TRBV9; length: 14; CDR3: CASSVDYGANEQYF; DNA: TGTGCCAGCAGCGTAGATTACGGTGCGAACGAGCAGTACTTC
D: TRBD2; size: many; J: TRBJ2-1; V: TRBV5-1; length: 15; CDR3: CASSLALAGTNEQFF; DNA: TGCGCCAGCAGCTTGGCTCTAGCGGGGACCAATGAGCAGTTCTTC
D: .; size: few; J: TRBJ1-4; V: TRBV4-1; length: 15; CDR3: CASSQEQGRVEKLFF; DNA: TGCGCCAGCAGCCAAGAGCAGGGGCGGGTTGAAAAACTGTTTTTT
D: .; size: .; J: TRBJ2-7; V: TRBV2; length: 10; CDR3: CAITRGEQYF; DNA: TGTGCCATCACTAGGGGCGAGCAGTACTTC
D: TRBD1; size: few; J: TRBJ2-5; V: TRBV16; length: 17; CDR3: CASSHTRGQGSGETQYF; DNA: TGTGCCAGCAGCCATACCAGGGGGCAGGGGAGTGGAGAGACCCAGTACTTC
D: .; size: many; J: TRBJ2-7; V: TRBV4-2; length: 13; CDR3: CASSPGGSEEQYF; DNA: TGTGCCAGCAGCCCTGGAGGATCCGAGGAGCAGTACTTC
D: .; size: few; J: TRBJ2-3; V: TRBV7-9; length: 13; CDR3: CASSELDGDTQYF; DNA: TGTGCCAGCAGCGAACTTGATGGAGATACGCAGTATTTT
D: .; size: few; J: TRBJ2-3; V: TRBV9; length: 16; CDR3: CASSVDSVGYTDTQYF; DNA: TGTGCCAGCAGCGTAGATTCGGTGGGATACACAGATACGCAGTATTTT
D: TRBD2; size: many; J: TRBJ2-1; V: TRBV7-8; length: 16; CDR3: CASTKNLAGGDNEQFF; DNA: TGTGCCAGCACCAAGAATCTAGCGGGAGGCGACAATGAGCAGTTCTTC
D: .; size: few; J: TRBJ2-2; V: TRBV11-2; length: 16; CDR3: CASSLVPGSYTGELFF; DNA: TGTGCCAGCAGCTTAGTCCCAGGGTCGTACACCGGGGAGCTGTTTTTT
D: .; size: few; J: TRBJ2-1; V: TRBV6-6; length: 11; CDR3: CASSHSGEQFF; DNA: TGTGCCAGCAGTCACTCGGGGGAGCAGTTCTTC
D: TRBD1; size: few; J: TRBJ1-2; V: TRBV9; length: 17; CDR3: CASSGGEDGTGVYGYTF; DNA: TGTGCCAGCAGCGGAGGGGAGGACGGGACAGGGGTCTATGGCTACACCTTC
D: .; size: .; J: TRBJ2-4; V: TRBV9; length: 15; CDR3: CASSASGTAKNIQYF; DNA: TGTGCCAGCAGCGCCTCAGGGACGGCCAAAAACATTCAGTACTTC
D: .; size: many; J: TRBJ1-4; V: TRBV12-3/TRBV12-4; length: 12; CDR3: CASSLRGEKLFF; DNA: TGTGCCAGCAGTTTAAGGGGCGAAAAACTGTTTTTT
D: .; size: many; J: TRBJ2-1; V: TRBV6-2/TRBV6-3; length: 12; CDR3: CASSDLWNEQFF; DNA: TGTGCCAGCAGTGACTTATGGAATGAGCAGTTCTTC
D: .; size: .; J: TRBJ1-2; V: TRBV27; length: 13; CDR3: CASGPQGYPGYTF; DNA: TGTGCCAGCGGGCCACAGGGTTACCCTGGCTACACCTTC
D: .; size: few; J: TRBJ2-7; V: TRBV18; length: 14; CDR3: CASSQTETSYEQYF; DNA: TGTGCCAGCTCACAGACAGAGACCTCCTACGAGCAGTACTTC
D: .; size: few; J: TRBJ2-1; V: TRBV12-3/TRBV12-4; length: 18; CDR3: CASRTPDGTESSYNEQFF; DNA: TGTGCCAGCAGGACCCCAGACGGGACCGAGAGCTCCTACAATGAGCAGTTCTTC
D: TRBD2; size: few; J: TRBJ2-1; V: TRBV27; length: 15; CDR3: CASSFLAGTYNEQFF; DNA: TGTGCCAGCAGTTTCCTAGCGGGAACCTACAATGAGCAGTTCTTC
D: .; size: .; J: TRBJ1-3; V: TRBV30; length: 12; CDR3: CAWKGVGNTIYF; DNA: TGTGCCTGGAAGGGCGTCGGAAACACCATATATTTT
D: .; size: few; J: TRBJ2-7; V: TRBV4-3; length: 17; CDR3: CASSQDIPRSPRYEQYF; DNA: TGCGCCAGCAGCCAAGACATCCCGCGAAGCCCTCGTTACGAGCAGTACTTC
D: .; size: many; J: TRBJ2-1; V: TRBV7-9; length: 15; CDR3: CASSLVGGRGNEQFF; DNA: TGTGCCAGCAGCTTAGTAGGGGGGAGGGGCAATGAGCAGTTCTTC
D: TRBD1; size: many; J: TRBJ2-2; V: TRBV6-2/TRBV6-3; length: 18; CDR3: CASSYRLIGTGGLGELFF; DNA: TGTGCCAGCAGTTACCGTCTCATAGGGACAGGGGGCCTCGGGGAGCTGTTTTTT
D: TRBD1; size: few; J: TRBJ1-2; V: TRBV4-1; length: 16; CDR3: CASSPGQVNVGYGYTF; DNA: TGCGCCAGCAGCCCAGGACAGGTCAACGTCGGGTATGGCTACACCTTC
D: TRBD1; size: many; J: TRBJ1-1; V: TRBV6-5; length: 15; CDR3: CASSWQGALDTEAFF; DNA: TGTGCCAGCAGTTGGCAGGGGGCGCTGGACACTGAAGCTTTCTTT
D: .; size: .; J: TRBJ2-3; V: TRBV9; length: 16; CDR3: CASSVVQGINTDTQYF; DNA: TGTGCCAGCAGCGTAGTTCAGGGAATAAACACAGATACGCAGTATTTT